This TCR beta chain was recovered during a study of cytomegalovirus exposure and HLA in healthy donors. This clone was counted between two and nine times. CDR3 size: 15 residues. The ends were cut back, 2 bases at V and 2 bases at J, with 11 bases in the middle. Germline V gene data show CDR1 as SGHAT and CDR2 as FQNNGV. Both 60 Vbeta primers and 13 Jbeta primers went into the PCR. Generated by immunoSEQ multiplex PCR, the TCRdb table keeps only in-frame clones and is missing some. This table holds some 180,000 clones, approximately 12% found once. The receptor was derived from a middle-aged man in good health and CMV-seropositive. The chain couples TRBV11-2 to TRBJ2-3; tentatively, D is TRBD1 (5 bases). Sample: PBMCs. CDR3 residues: CASSLRRQTTDTQYF. As DNA, the CDR3 is TGTGCCAGCAGCTTAAGGAGACAGACCACAGATACGCAGTATTTT.